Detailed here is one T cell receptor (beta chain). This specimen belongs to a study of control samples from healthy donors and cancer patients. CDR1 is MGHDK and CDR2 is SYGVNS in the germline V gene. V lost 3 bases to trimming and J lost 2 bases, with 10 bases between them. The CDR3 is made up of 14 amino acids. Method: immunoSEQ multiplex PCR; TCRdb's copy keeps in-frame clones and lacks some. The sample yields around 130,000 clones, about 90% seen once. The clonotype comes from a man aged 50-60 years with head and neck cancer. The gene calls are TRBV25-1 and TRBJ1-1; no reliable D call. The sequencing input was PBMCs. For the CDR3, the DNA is TGTGCCAGCAGTGATATTAATTTAAACACTGAAGCTTTCTTT. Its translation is CASSDINLNTEAFF.